These 7 T cell receptor beta chains originate from one sample sequenced in a study of memory CD4+ T cells and cytomegalovirus serostatus (dated by TCRdb to the late 2010s). A FACSAria II was used to sort memory CD4+ T cells, defined as single viable CD3+CD4+CD8-CD45RO+ cells. Library construction relied on the immunoSEQ multiplex PCR assay. This is the immuneACCESS table as TCRdb keeps it, with only in-frame sequences that have V and J called. A part of the clones is gone; compared with another copy, unresolved V genes explain less than half, and the rest is unexplained. This sample has some 80,000 clones in its table, and more than 70% of those were observed once. In total, the top ten clones hold around 0.84% of the sample. Material for sequencing was memory CD4+ T cells from blood. The receptors shown here come from an adult in good health and CMV-seronegative.

The J gene is TRBJ1-4, the V gene TRBV5-1; D unclear. Germline lookup yields CDR1 SGHRS and CDR2 YFSETQ. Trimming took 0 bases from V and 6 from J, leaving 12 bases between them. This CDR3 comprises 15 residues. CDR3 region: CASSLDLGFDEKLFF. The CDR3 DNA sequence: TGCGCCAGCAGCTTGGATTTGGGATTTGATGAAAAACTGTTTTTT.

This clone was recorded a few times. The V and J genes are TRBV30 and TRBJ1-1; no clear D gene. The length of the CDR3 is 11 residues. The V gene's germline CDR1 is GTSNPN and CDR2 SVGIG (reference sequence). V lost 8 bases and J 4 bases, leaving 11 bases between the germline ends. The CDR3 DNA reads as TGTGCCCGGGCCTGGGGCACTGAAGCTTTCTTT. Translation gives CARAWGTEAFF.

This clone was counted once. The chain couples TRBV19 to TRBJ1-5; TRBD1 matches at 7 bases. Germline V gene sequence: CDR1 LNHDA, CDR2 SQIVND (reference sequence). J lost 3 bases, V lost 9 bases, and 5 bases had no gene match. The CDR3 has 13 residues. The CDR3 protein is CASTTGFNQPQHF. The CDR3 DNA reads as TGTGCCAGCACGACAGGGTTCAATCAGCCCCAGCATTTT.

V is TRBV7-8 and J is TRBJ1-5; no firm D call. Germline V lookup: CDR1 SGHVS, CDR2 FQNEAQ. Trimming took 5 bases from V and 2 from J, leaving 16 bases between them. CDR3 length: 16 amino acids. CDR3 coding DNA: TGTGCCAGCAGCACGCACAGCCCTAGGGGCAATCAGCCCCAGCATTTT. Protein product: CASSTHSPRGNQPQHF. Using reference TRBV7-8 and TRBJ1-5 for the parts outside the CDR3, the full variable domain is GAGVSQSPRYKVAKRGQDVALRCDPISGHVSLFWYQQALGQGPEFLTYFQNEAQLDKSGLPSDRFFAERPEGSVSTLKIQRTQQEDSAVYLCASSTHSPRGNQPQHFGDGTRLSIL.

This chain connects TRBV6-5 to TRBJ1-2, with D possibly TRBD1 on 6 matching bases. This CDR3 is 12 amino acids long. Trimming stripped 6 bases from V and 7 bases from J, with 12 bases between. Germline CDR1 MNHEY, CDR2 SVGAGI. The CDR3 loop reads CASRGQSGGYTF. The CDR3 DNA reads as TGTGCCAGCAGGGGACAATCCGGTGGCTACACCTTC.

The chain combines TRBV30 with TRBJ1-5; 7 bases map to TRBD1. Losses at the gene ends were 2 bases for V and 7 bases for J; bases not matched to a gene: 2. CDR3 length: 12 amino acids. The germline gives CDR1 GTSNPN, CDR2 SVGIG (reference sequence). The CDR3 DNA reads TGTGCCTGGAGTCAGGGGGACCAGCCCCAGCATTTT. As protein: CAWSQGDQPQHF.

V and J are TRBV30 and TRBJ1-4; unclear D gene. The CDR3 is 11 residues long. V was trimmed by 5 bases and J by 5 bases, leaving 6 bases between them. CDR1 and CDR2 (germline): GTSNPN, SVGIG (reference sequence). CDR3 sequence: CAWEQNEKLFF. The CDR3 nucleotides are TGTGCCTGGGAACAAAATGAAAAACTGTTTTTT.